Sequencing of this T cell receptor (beta chain) was carried out in a study of T cell repertoires in cytomegalovirus infection (dated by TCRdb to between 2018 and 2021). At the level of the whole study: Recently identified HLA-C-restricted CMV epitopes, whose presentation resists viral immunomodulation, were targeted by peptide stimulations together with well-studied HLA-B-restricted epitopes. Donor HLA type was relevant to the analysis, because carriage of CMV infection together with the matching HLA type was indicated by public TCR beta signatures. Study-wide conclusions, independent of this receptor: Cumulative frequency of public TCR beta family members discriminated carriers of CMV infection plus the relevant HLA type in this cohort and an independent roughly 330-donor cohort. The ex vivo response was dominated by HLA-C-restricted CMV-specific TCR beta clonotypes, and the single most frequent clonotype in two of eight donors was supplied by these HLA-C-restricted clonotypes.

Trimmed from V: 7 bases; trimmed from J: 0 bases; junction bases lacking a gene match: 15. The CDR3 goes from the cysteine to the phenylalanine over 19 residues. Only the CDR3 region is kept as DNA, spanning 57 bases read in frame from base 1. The germline V gene specifies MNHEY as CDR1 and SVGEGT as CDR2. Data came from an Illumina HiSeq 1500. TCRdb took the public reads, trimmed them with fastp at Q25, ran MiXCR for clone calling and kept in-frame beta chains. Every entry covers one CDR3 protein and lists the most common genes and DNA from its rows. Within this sample are a few hundred thousand distinct CDR3 sequences, with around two fifths of them counted one time only. About half of the sample is taken by the ten largest. This clonotype was counted a few times. Its antigen is not yet known. No base quality values were provided; no much bigger clone lies one nucleotide off. The sample's treatment or condition label, decoded: in vitro stimulation with specific CMV peptide epitopes to enrich CMV-specific T cells.

This sequence uses TRBV6-2 or TRBV6-3 and TRBJ2-3; a stretch of 11 junction bases matches TRBD2. Material: cultured PBMCs, obtained from culture after CMV antigen stimulation. This receptor was taken from a human donor in good health (CMV status not recorded). Some clones in this sample may be carry-over from other donors' samples. This receptor has the CDR3 CASTRSRRLAGFSTDTQYF. The DNA is TGTGCCAGCACCCGTTCGCGGCGACTAGCGGGATTTAGCACAGATACGCAGTATTTT.